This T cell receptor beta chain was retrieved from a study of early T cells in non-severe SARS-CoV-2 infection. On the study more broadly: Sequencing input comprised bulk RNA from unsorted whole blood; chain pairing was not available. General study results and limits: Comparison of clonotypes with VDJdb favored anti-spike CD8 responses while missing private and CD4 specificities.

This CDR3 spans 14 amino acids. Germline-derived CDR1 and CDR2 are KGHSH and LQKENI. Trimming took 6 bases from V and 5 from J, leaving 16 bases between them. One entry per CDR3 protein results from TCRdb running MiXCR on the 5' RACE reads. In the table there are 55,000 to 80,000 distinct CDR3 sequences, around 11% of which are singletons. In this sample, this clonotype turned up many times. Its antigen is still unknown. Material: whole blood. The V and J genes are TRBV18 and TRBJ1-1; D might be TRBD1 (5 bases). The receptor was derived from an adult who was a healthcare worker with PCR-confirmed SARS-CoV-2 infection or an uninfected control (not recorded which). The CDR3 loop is CASSYPTEGTEAFF. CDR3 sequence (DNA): TGTGCCAGCTCGTACCCGACGGAGGGGACTGAAGCTTTCTTT.